A selection of T cell receptor beta chains follows, all from one sample in a study of blood T cell repertoires in COVID-19. Sequencing was performed with immunoSEQ multiplex PCR; in TCRdb, only in-frame clones are kept and a portion is missing. Of 140,000 to 150,000 clones listed, approximately 80% are singletons. Sequenced material: peripheral blood. These receptor sequences come from a human donor in a cohort sampled during active COVID-19. Both conserved end residues are part of each CDR3. The order of the fields is D gene, clone size, V gene, J gene, CDR3 DNA, CDR3 protein. D genes are given only for firm matches. Clone sizes are given selectively: once, few, many, or a class where the clone is expanded.

>TRBD1|NA|TRBV5-6|TRBJ1-2
TGTGCCAGCAGTTCCGGGACAGAGTATGGCTACACCTTC
CASSSGTEYGYTF
>TRBD1|NA|TRBV9|TRBJ2-1
TGTGCCAGCAGCGGCGGGACAGGGAGGTCCTACAATGAGCAGTTCTTC
CASSGGTGRSYNEQFF
>NA|NA|TRBV4-1|TRBJ2-5
TGCGCCAGCAGCCCCCTAGCCGGGGGCCAAGAGACCCAGTACTTC
CASSPLAGGQETQYF
>TRBD1|NA|TRBV3-1/TRBV3-2|TRBJ1-2
TGTGCCAGCAGCCAAGACATATCCCGGACAGGGGGGTATGGCTACACCTTC
CASSQDISRTGGYGYTF
>NA|NA|TRBV18|TRBJ1-2
TGTGCCAGCTCACCACCGCGTGTACAGAGCCACTATGGCTACACCTTC
CASSPPRVQSHYGYTF
>NA|NA|TRBV19|TRBJ2-1
TGTGCCAGTAGCGGGAGCTCCTACAATGAGCAGTTCTTC
CASSGSSYNEQFF
>NA|once|TRBV18|TRBJ1-5
TGTGCCAGCTCCCCAGCGGGGAGCAATCAGCCCCAGCATTTT
CASSPAGSNQPQHF
>NA|NA|TRBV4-2|TRBJ1-4
TGTGCCAGCAGCCAAGATAGCTACGGACAGATGGCAAGAGGCGAAAAACTGTTTTTT
CASSQDSYGQMARGEKLFF
>NA|once|TRBV7-8|TRBJ1-1
TGTGCCAGCAGCTTAGGTGGAGGGGTAGGGGCTTTCTTT
CASSLGGGVGAFF
>TRBD2|NA|TRBV4-1|TRBJ2-5
TGCGCCAGCAGCTATAATAGCGGGGGCGGTGAGACCCAGTACTTC
CASSYNSGGGETQYF
>NA|few|TRBV6-5|TRBJ1-2
TGTGCCAGCAGAGACGACGCTGGAGGTGGCTACACCTTC
CASRDDAGGGYTF
>TRBD1|NA|TRBV10-3|TRBJ2-3
TGTGCCATCAGTGAGCCTCCAGGGGGCAGCGCAGATACGCAGTATTTT
CAISEPPGGSADTQYF
>TRBD1|NA|TRBV18|TRBJ2-7
TGTGCCAGCTCACCACCGGGGACAGGGGCTTCCTACGAGCAGTACTTC
CASSPPGTGASYEQYF
>TRBD1|NA|TRBV5-1|TRBJ1-4
TGCGCCACTCAAGGGACAGGGGGCCCTAATGAAAAACTGTTTTTT
CATQGTGGPNEKLFF
>NA|once|TRBV27|TRBJ1-4
TGTGCCAGCAGTTCACTCCGGGGGAAACTGTTTTTT
CASSSLRGKLFF
>TRBD2|NA|TRBV4-3|TRBJ2-1
TGCGCCAGCAGCCTTAGCGGGGGGGCTTTAAATGAGCAGTTCTTC
CASSLSGGALNEQFF
>TRBD2|NA|TRBV28|TRBJ2-3
TGTGCCAGCAGGGTCCTAGCGGGGGGGGGCACAGATACGCAGTATTTT
CASRVLAGGGTDTQYF